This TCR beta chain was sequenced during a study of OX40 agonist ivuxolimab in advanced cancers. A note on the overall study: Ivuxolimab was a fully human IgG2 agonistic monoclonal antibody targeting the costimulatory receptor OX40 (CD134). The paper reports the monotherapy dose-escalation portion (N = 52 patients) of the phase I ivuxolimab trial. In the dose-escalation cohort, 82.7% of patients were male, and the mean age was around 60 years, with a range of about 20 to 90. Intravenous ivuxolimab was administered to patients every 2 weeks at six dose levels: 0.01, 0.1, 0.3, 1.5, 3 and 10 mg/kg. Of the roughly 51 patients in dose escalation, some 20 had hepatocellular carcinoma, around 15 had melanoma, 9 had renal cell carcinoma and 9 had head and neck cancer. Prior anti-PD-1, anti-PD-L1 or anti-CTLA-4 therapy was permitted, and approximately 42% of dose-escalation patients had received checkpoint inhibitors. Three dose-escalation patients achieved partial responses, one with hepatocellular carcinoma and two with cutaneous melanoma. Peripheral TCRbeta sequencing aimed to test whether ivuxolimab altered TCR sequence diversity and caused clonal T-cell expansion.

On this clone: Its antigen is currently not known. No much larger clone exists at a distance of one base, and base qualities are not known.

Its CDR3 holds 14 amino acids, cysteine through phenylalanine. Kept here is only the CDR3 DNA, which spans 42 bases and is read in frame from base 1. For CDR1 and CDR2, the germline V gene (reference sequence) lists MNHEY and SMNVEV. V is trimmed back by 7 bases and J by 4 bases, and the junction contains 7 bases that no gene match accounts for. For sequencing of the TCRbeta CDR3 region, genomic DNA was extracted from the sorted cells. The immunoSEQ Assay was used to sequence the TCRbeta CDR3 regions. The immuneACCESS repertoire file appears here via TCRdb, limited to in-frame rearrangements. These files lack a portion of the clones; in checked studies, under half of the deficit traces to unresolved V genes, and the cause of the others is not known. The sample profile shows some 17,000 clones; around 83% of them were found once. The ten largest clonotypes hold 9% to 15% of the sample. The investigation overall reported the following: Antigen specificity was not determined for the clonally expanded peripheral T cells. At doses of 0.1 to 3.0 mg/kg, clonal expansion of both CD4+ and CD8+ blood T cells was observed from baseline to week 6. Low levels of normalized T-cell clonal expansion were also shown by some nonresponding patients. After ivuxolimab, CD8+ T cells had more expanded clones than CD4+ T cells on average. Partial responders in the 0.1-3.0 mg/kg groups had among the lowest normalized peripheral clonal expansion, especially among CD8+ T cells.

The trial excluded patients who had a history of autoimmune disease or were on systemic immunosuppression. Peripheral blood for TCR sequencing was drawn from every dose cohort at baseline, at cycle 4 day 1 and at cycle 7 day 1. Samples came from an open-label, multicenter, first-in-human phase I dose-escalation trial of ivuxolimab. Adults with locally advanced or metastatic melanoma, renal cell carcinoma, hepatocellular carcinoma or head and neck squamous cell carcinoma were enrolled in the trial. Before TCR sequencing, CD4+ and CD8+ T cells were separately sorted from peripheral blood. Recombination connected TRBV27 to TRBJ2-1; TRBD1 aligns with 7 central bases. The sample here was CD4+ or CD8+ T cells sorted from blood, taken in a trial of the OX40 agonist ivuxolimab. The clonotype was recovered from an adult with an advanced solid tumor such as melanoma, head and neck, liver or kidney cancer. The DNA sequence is TGTGCCAGCAAACCGCCGGGACAGTACAATGAGCAGTTCTTC. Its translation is CASKPPGQYNEQFF.